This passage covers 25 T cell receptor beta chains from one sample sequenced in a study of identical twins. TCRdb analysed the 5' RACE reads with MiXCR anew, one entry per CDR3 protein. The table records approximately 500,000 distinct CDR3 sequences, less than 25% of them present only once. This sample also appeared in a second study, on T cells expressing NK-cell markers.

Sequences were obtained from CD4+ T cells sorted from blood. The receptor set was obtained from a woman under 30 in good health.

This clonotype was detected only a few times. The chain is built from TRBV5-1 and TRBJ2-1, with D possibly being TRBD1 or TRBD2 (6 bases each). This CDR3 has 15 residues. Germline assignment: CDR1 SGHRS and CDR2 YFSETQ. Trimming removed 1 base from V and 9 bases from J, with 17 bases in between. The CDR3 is CASSLRTKGEVEQFF. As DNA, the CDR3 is TGCGCCAGCAGCTTGCGGACGAAGGGGGAGGTTGAGCAGTTCTTC.

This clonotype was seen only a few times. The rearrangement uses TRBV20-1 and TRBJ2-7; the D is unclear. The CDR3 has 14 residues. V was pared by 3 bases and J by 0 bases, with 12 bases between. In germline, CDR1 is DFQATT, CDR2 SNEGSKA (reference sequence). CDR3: CSASFPASSYEQYF. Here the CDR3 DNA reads TGCAGTGCTAGTTTTCCGGCTAGCTCCTACGAGCAGTACTTC.

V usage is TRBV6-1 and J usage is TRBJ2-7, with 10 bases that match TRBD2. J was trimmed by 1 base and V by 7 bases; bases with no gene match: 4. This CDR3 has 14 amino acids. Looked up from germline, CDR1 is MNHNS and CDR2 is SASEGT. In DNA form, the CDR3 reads TGTGCCAGCAAAACTAGCGGGACATCCTACGAGCAGTACTTC. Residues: CASKTSGTSYEQYF.

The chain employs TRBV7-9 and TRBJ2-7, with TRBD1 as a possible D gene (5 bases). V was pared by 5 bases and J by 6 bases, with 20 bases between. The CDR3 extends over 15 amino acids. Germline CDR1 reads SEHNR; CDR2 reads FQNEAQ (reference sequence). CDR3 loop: CASSLRQGSSGEQYF. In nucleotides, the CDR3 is TGTGCCAGCAGCCTACGTCAGGGATCGTCAGGCGAGCAGTACTTC.

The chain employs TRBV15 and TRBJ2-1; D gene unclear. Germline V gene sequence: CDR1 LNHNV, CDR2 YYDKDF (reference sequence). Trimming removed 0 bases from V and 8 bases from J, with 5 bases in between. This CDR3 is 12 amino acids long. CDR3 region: CATSRDSDEQFF. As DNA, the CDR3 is TGTGCCACCAGCAGAGATTCGGATGAGCAGTTCTTC. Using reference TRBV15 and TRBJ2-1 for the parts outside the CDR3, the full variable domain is DAMVIQNPRYQVTQFGKPVTLSCSQTLNHNVMYWYQQKSSQAPKLLFHYYDKDFNNEADTPDNFQSRRPNTSFCFLDIRSPGLGDTAMYLCATSRDSDEQFFGPGTRLTVL.

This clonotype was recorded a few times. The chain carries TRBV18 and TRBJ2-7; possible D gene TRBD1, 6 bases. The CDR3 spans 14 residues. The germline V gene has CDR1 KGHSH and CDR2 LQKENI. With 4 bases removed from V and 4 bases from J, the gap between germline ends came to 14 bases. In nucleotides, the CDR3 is TGTGCCAGCTCACTGACAACACAGGGATACGAGCAGTACTTC. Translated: CASSLTTQGYEQYF.

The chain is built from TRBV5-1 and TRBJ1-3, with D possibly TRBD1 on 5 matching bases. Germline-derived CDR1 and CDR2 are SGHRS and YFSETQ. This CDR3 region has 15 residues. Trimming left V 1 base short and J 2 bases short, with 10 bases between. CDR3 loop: CASSLYQGAGNTIYF. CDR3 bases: TGCGCCAGCAGCTTGTATCAGGGAGCTGGAAACACCATATATTTT. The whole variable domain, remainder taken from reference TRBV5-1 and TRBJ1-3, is KAGVTQTPRYLIKTRGQQVTLSCSPISGHRSVSWYQQTPGQGLQFLFEYFSETQRNKGNFPGRFSGRQFSNSRSEMNVSTLELGDSALYLCASSLYQGAGNTIYFGEGSWLTVV.

The CDR3 DNA sequence: TGTGCCAGCAGGAGGGACAGTTCACCCCTCCACTTT. Protein sequence: CASRRDSSPLHF. This rearrangement joins TRBV12-3 or TRBV12-4 to TRBJ1-6; 7 bases map to TRBD1. This CDR3 contains 12 residues. Trimming took 6 bases from V and 9 from J; bases not matched to a gene: 2.

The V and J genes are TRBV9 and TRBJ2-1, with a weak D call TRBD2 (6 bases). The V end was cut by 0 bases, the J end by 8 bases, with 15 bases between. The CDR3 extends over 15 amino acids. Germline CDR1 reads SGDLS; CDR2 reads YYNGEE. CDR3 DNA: TGTGCCAGCAGCGTAGCGGACGGGAGCTTTGATGAGCAGTTCTTC. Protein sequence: CASSVADGSFDEQFF.

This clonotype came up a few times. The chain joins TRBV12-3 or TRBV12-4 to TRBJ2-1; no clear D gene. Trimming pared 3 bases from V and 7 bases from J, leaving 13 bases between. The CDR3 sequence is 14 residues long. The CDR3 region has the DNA TGTGCCAGCAGTTTCCCCCCACATCTTAATGAGCAGTTCTTC. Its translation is CASSFPPHLNEQFF.

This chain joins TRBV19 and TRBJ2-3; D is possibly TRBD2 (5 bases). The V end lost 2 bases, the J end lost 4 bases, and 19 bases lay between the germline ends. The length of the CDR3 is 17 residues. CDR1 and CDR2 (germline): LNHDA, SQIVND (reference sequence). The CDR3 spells CASSIWSSADMADTQYF. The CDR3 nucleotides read TGTGCCAGTAGTATATGGAGTAGCGCGGATATGGCAGATACGCAGTATTTT.

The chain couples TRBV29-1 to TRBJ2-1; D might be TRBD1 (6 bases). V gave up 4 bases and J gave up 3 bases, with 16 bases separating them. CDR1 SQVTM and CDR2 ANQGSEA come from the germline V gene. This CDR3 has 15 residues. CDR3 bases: TGCAGCGTTGGTGTCATAGGACAGCTCTACAATGAGCAGTTCTTC. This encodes CSVGVIGQLYNEQFF.

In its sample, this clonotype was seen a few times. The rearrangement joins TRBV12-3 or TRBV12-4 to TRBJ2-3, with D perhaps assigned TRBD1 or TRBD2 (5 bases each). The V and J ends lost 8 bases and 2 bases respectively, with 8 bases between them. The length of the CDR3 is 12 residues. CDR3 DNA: TGTGCCAGCGGGGGATACACAGATACGCAGTATTTT. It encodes CASGGYTDTQYF.

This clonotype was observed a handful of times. For the CDR3, the DNA is TGCGCCAGCAGCCAAGAGGGCCAACAGCAGTTCTTC. Residues: CASSQEGQQQFF. V is TRBV4-3 and J is TRBJ2-1; D is undetermined. Germline V gene data show CDR1 as LGHNA and CDR2 as YSLEER. This CDR3 region has 12 residues. V lost 0 bases to trimming and J lost 11 bases, with 8 bases between them.

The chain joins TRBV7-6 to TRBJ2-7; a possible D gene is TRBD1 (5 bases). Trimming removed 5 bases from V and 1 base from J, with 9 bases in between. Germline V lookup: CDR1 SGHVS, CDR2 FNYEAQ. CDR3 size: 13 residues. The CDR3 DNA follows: TGTGCCAGCAGCACCAGACAGTCCTACGAGCAGTACTTC. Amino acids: CASSTRQSYEQYF.

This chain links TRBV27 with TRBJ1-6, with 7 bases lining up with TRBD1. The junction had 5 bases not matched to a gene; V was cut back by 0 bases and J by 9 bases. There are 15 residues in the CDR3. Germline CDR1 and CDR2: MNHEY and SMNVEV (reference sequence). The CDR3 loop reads CASSLSDRAFSPLHF. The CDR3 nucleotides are TGTGCCAGCAGTTTATCAGACAGGGCTTTTTCACCCCTCCACTTT.

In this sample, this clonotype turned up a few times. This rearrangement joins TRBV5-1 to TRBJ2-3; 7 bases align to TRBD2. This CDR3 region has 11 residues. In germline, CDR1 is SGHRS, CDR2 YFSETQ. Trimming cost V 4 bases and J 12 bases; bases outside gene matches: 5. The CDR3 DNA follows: TGCGCCAGCAGCGCGGGACTACTCCAGTATTTT. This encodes CASSAGLLQYF.

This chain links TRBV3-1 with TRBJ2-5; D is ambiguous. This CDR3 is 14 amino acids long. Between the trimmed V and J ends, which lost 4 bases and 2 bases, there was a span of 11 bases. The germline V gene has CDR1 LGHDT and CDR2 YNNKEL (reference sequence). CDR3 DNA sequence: TGTGCCAGCAGCCCTCGTGAGGCTCAAGAGACCCAGTACTTC. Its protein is CASSPREAQETQYF.

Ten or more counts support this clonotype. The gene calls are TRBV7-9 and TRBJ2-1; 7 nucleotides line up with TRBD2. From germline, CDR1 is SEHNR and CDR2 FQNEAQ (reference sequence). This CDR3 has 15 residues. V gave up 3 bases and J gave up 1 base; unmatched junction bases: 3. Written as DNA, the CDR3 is TGTGCCAGCAGCTTTGGTAGCGGGTCCTACAATGAGCAGTTCTTC. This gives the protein CASSFGSGSYNEQFF.

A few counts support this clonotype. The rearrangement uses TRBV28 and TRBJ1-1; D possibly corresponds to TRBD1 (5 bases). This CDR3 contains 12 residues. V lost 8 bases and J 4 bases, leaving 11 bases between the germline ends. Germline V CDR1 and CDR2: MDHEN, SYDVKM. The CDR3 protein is CASVLGTTEAFF. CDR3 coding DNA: TGTGCCAGCGTTTTAGGGACCACTGAAGCTTTCTTT.

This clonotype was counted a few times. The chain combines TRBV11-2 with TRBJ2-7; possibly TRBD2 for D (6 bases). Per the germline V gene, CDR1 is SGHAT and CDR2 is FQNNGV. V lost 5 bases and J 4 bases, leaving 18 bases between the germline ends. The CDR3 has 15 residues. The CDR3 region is CASSLSAGGPYEQYF. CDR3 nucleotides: TGTGCCAGCAGCCTCTCTGCCGGAGGGCCTTACGAGCAGTACTTC.

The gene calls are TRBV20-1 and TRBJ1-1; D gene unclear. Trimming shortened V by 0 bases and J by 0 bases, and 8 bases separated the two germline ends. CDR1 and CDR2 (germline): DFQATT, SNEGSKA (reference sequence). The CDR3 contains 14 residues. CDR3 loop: CSARDSAVNTEAFF. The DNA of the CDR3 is TGCAGTGCTAGAGATTCGGCAGTGAACACTGAAGCTTTCTTT.

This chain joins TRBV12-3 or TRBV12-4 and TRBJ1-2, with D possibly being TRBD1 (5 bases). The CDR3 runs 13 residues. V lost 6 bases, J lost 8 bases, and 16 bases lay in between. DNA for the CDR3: TGTGCCAGCAGGACCAGGGAGGAGGACGGCTACACCTTC. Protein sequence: CASRTREEDGYTF.

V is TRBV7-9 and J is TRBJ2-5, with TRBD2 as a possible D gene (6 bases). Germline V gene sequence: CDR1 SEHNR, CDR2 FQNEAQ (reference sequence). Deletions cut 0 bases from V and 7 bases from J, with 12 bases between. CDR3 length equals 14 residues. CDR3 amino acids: CASSLAEGQGTQYF. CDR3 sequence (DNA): TGTGCCAGCAGCTTAGCGGAGGGGCAGGGGACCCAGTACTTC.

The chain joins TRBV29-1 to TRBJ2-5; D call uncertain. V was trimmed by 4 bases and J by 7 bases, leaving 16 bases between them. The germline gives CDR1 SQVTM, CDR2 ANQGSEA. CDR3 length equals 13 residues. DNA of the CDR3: TGCAGCGTTGTAGGTCTAGAAGTTGGGACCCAGTACTTC. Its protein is CSVVGLEVGTQYF.